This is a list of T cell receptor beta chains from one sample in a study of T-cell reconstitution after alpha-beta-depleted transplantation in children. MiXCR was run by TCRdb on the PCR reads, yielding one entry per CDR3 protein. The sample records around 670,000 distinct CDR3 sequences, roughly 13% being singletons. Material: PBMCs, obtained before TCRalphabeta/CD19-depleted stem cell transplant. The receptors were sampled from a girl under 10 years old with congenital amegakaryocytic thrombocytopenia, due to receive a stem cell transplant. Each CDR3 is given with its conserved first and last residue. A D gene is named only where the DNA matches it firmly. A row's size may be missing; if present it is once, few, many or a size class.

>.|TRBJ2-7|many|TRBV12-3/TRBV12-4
TGTGCCAGCAGTTTAGCACAGGAGAGCGAGCAGTACTTC
CASSLAQESEQYF
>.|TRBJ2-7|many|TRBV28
TGTGCCAGCACCGGATGGGGGGAGCAGTACTTC
CASTGWGEQYF
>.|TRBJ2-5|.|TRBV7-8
TGTGCCAGCAGTTTTTCAGGGGTCCAAGAGACCCAGTACTTC
CASSFSGVQETQYF
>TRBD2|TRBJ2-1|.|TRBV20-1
TGCAGTGCTAGAGATCGAAGGCTAGCGGGACTAGGCGCCGATACATACTTC
CSARDRRLAGLGADTYF
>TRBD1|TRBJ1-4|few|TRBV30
TGTGCCTGGGGGGGGCACAGGGGTGGAGAAAAACTGTTTTTT
CAWGGHRGGEKLFF
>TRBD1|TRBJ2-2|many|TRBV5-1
TGCGCCAGCAGCTTCGAAGGGACAGGTTCCGGGGAGCTGTTTTTT
CASSFEGTGSGELFF
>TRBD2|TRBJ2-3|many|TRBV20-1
TGCAGTGCTAGAGCGGGAGGCTTATCTAGCACAGATACGCAGTATTTT
CSARAGGLSSTDTQYF
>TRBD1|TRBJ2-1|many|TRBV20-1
TGCAGTGCTCCCCGGGACAGGGGCCCCTGGGGGTCCTACAATGAGCAGTTCTTC
CSAPRDRGPWGSYNEQFF
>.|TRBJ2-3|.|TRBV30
TGTGCCTGGAGTGTAGGGGGAGATACGCAGTATTTT
CAWSVGGDTQYF
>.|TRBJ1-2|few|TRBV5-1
TGCGCCAGCAGCGCTAGACAGGCCCGCTATGGCTACACCTTC
CASSARQARYGYTF
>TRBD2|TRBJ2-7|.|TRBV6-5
TGTGCCAGCAGCCTTACCGAGACTAGCGGGAGCTCCTACGAGCAGTACTTC
CASSLTETSGSSYEQYF
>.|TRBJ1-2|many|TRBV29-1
TGCAGCGTTTTCCTGGATGTCGGCTACACCTTC
CSVFLDVGYTF
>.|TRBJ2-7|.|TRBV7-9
TGTGCCAGCAGCTTGACCCCCCTACGCGAGCAGTACTTC
CASSLTPLREQYF
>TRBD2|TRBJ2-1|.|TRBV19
TGTGCCAGCTCCGGGACTAGCGCCAATGAGCAGTTCTTC
CASSGTSANEQFF